Listed here are 4 T cell receptor beta chains from one sample, sequenced in a study of T-cell reconstitution after alpha-beta-depleted transplantation in children. Unique molecular identifiers were used to barcode this TCRbeta library. In TCRdb, the PCR reads were re-called with MiXCR into one record per CDR3 protein. In the table there are approximately 270,000 distinct CDR3 sequences, roughly a quarter of which are singletons. Sequencing used PBMCs, mostly from graft donor cells, obtained 360 days after TCRalphabeta/CD19-depleted stem cell transplant. The receptors derive from a female patient aged 2-15 years who had a stem cell transplant for congenital amegakaryocytic thrombocytopenia, so the T cells may come from the graft donor.

Only a few counts were recorded for this clonotype. CDR3 in amino acids: CASSSVSGSLSYEQYF. CDR3 DNA: TGTGCCAGCAGCTCCGTAAGCGGGAGCCTTTCCTACGAGCAGTACTTC. The V gene is TRBV7-6, the J gene TRBJ2-7; 8 bases align to TRBD2. This CDR3 has 16 residues. CDR1 is SGHVS and CDR2 is FNYEAQ in the germline V gene. The V gene end was trimmed by 4 bases and the J gene end by 1 base; junction bases not matched to a gene: 9. Full variable domain (outside the CDR3, taken from reference TRBV7-6 and TRBJ2-7): GAGVSQSPRYKVTKRGQDVALRCDPISGHVSLYWYRQALGQGPEFLTYFNYEAQQDKSGLPNDRFSAERPEGSISTLTIQRTEQRDSAMYRCASSSVSGSLSYEQYFGPGTRLTVT.

V usage is TRBV7-9 and J usage is TRBJ2-5, with 8 bases aligning to TRBD1. Per germline, CDR1 SEHNR and CDR2 FQNEAQ (reference sequence). The CDR3 length is 15 residues. With 0 bases clipped from V and 5 bases from J, the junction kept 5 bases outside the gene matches. The CDR3 loop is CASSLARQGSETQYF. The CDR3 nucleotides are TGTGCCAGCAGCTTAGCTAGACAGGGGTCGGAGACCCAGTACTTC.

In its sample, this clonotype was seen many times. The chain recombines TRBV5-6 with TRBJ2-2, with D possibly matching TRBD1 (6 bases). CDR1 and CDR2 (germline): SGHDT, YYEEEE. This CDR3 has 15 amino acids. V shed 0 bases and J shed 1 base, with 7 bases lying between them. The CDR3 reads CASSLDRENTGELFF. In DNA form, the CDR3 reads TGTGCCAGCAGCTTGGACAGGGAGAACACCGGGGAGCTGTTTTTT.

This clonotype was seen a few times. CDR3 residues: CASSSSSSGSTDTQYF. DNA for the CDR3: TGTGCCAGCAGTTCCTCCTCTAGCGGGAGCACAGATACGCAGTATTTT. This chain links TRBV6-5 with TRBJ2-3, with 8 bases identical to TRBD2. Trimming removed 4 bases from V and 0 bases from J; junction bases left unmatched: 6. CDR1 is MNHEY and CDR2 is SVGAGI in the germline V gene. The CDR3 is made up of 16 amino acids.